Below are 15 T cell receptor beta chains sequenced from a single sample in a study of blood T cell repertoires in COVID-19. Produced via immunoSEQ multiplex PCR; TCRdb's table is partial and in-frame only. The sample has fewer than 250,000 clones, roughly four fifths seen once; the top ten hold roughly 1.8%. The sequencing input was PBMCs or T cells enriched from blood (not recorded which). The receptors here all came from a man aged 55 to 70 who had recovered from COVID-19.

The rearrangement uses TRBV7-8 and TRBJ1-5; 9 bases are a match to TRBD1. The CDR3 runs 13 residues. CDR1 and CDR2 (germline): SGHVS, FQNEAQ. The ends lost 5 bases at V and 5 bases at J; junction bases unmatched: 1. CDR3 protein: CASSRTGDQPQHF. CDR3 DNA sequence: TGTGCCAGCAGCCGGACAGGGGATCAGCCCCAGCATTTT.

The chain recombines TRBV25-1 with TRBJ1-2; 7 nucleotides align to TRBD1. Germline CDR1 reads MGHDK; CDR2 reads SYGVNS. V was pared by 7 bases and J by 8 bases, with 10 bases of the junction left unmatched. The CDR3 consists of 13 residues. This CDR3 is CASTTGTALGYTF. CDR3 in DNA: TGTGCCAGCACCACCGGGACAGCGCTCGGCTACACCTTC.

The chain has TRBV6-2 or TRBV6-3 and TRBJ2-7, with no clear D. The V and J ends lost 5 bases and 4 bases respectively, with 9 bases between them. Germline V gene sequence: CDR1 MNHEY, CDR2 SVGEGT. CDR3 length: 12 residues. The CDR3, as DNA: TGTGCCAGCAGTCCACCCCGGTACGAGCAGTACTTC. Its protein product is CASSPPRYEQYF.

The sample holds one count of this clone. The chain has TRBV2 and TRBJ1-2, with TRBD1 identical over 7 bases. The CDR3 is made up of 13 amino acids. V gave up 4 bases and J gave up 6 bases; unmatched junction bases: 5. Germline loops: CDR1 SNHLY, CDR2 FYNNEI. Written as DNA, the CDR3 is TGTGCCAGCAGTGGCAACAGGGGACATGGCTACACCTTC. Amino acid sequence: CASSGNRGHGYTF.

V usage is TRBV19 and J usage is TRBJ1-1; perhaps TRBD1 as D (5 bases). CDR1 LNHDA and CDR2 SQIVND come from the germline V gene (reference sequence). Trimming took off 4 bases at V and 4 bases at J, with 16 bases between the two ends. The CDR3 is made up of 15 amino acids. The CDR3 nucleotides are TGTGCCAGTAGTACCCACGGCAGGGCCACCACTGAAGCTTTCTTT. It codes for CASSTHGRATTEAFF.

This sequence joins TRBV9 and TRBJ1-6; possibly TRBD1 for D (6 bases). V gave up 3 bases and J gave up 10 bases, with 11 bases separating them. CDR1 is SGDLS, CDR2 YYNGEE, per germline. The CDR3 consists of 13 residues. The CDR3 sequence: CASSAQGKSPLHF. CDR3 sequence (DNA): TGTGCCAGCAGCGCCCAGGGGAAATCACCCCTCCACTTT.

This sequence joins TRBV29-1 and TRBJ2-1; TRBD2 might be the D (6 bases). Deletions cut 1 base from V and 15 bases from J, with 22 bases between. The CDR3 spans 14 residues. From germline, CDR1 is SQVTM and CDR2 ANQGSEA. DNA of the CDR3: TGCAGCGTTGAAGTGACCCAGGTCGGGAGAAGTCTGTTCTTC. It is translated as CSVEVTQVGRSLFF.

Points on this clone: The sample contains more than one DNA sequence encoding this CDR3. The rearrangement links TRBV18 to TRBJ1-1; 7 bases map to TRBD1. Trimming cost V 4 bases and J 1 base; bases outside gene matches: 0. The V gene's germline CDR1 is KGHSH and CDR2 LQKENI. The CDR3 covers 13 residues. The CDR3 sequence is CASSQGANTEAFF. The CDR3 coding sequence is TGTGCCAGCTCACAGGGGGCGAACACTGAAGCTTTCTTT.

The V call is TRBV11-1, the J call TRBJ2-7, with 10 bases fitting TRBD1. J lost 2 bases, V lost 6 bases, and 4 bases had no gene match. CDR1 is SGHAT and CDR2 is FQDESV in the germline V gene (reference sequence). The CDR3 spans 14 residues. The CDR3 DNA follows: TGTGCCAGCAGTACGGACAGGGGGACCTACGAGCAGTACTTC. This sequence encodes CASSTDRGTYEQYF.

The V gene is TRBV7-6, the J gene TRBJ1-2; 8 bases are shared with TRBD1. The CDR3 consists of 13 residues. Per the germline V gene, CDR1 is SGHVS and CDR2 is FNYEAQ. The junction had 5 bases not matched to a gene; V was cut back by 5 bases and J by 6 bases. The CDR3 DNA reads TGTGCCAGCAGCCCAGACAGGGGAGATGGCTACACCTTC. This codes for CASSPDRGDGYTF.

The V call is TRBV19, the J call TRBJ2-2; TRBD1 might be the D (6 bases). Trimming stripped 0 bases from V and 1 base from J, with 6 bases between. Per germline, CDR1 LNHDA and CDR2 SQIVND (reference sequence). CDR3 length equals 15 residues. The CDR3 reads CASSIETGNTGELFF. The CDR3 bases are TGTGCCAGTAGTATAGAGACAGGGAACACCGGGGAGCTGTTTTTT.

The gene calls are TRBV4-2 and TRBJ1-2, with D perhaps matching TRBD1 (6 bases). Germline V gives CDR1 LGHNA, CDR2 YNFKEQ. This CDR3 is built from 16 residues. V dropped 1 base and J dropped 8 bases, with 20 bases sitting between them. CDR3 nucleotides: TGTGCCAGCAGCCAAGGCCTCACGGGACAAATAACGGGCTACACCTTC. It specifies CASSQGLTGQITGYTF.

V gene TRBV20-1 combines with J gene TRBJ1-1; a possible D gene is TRBD1 (5 bases). Germline values: CDR1 DFQATT, CDR2 SNEGSKA (reference sequence). The CDR3 is 13 amino acids. V shed 5 bases and J shed 1 base, with 11 bases lying between them. The CDR3: CSAGDSRNTEAFF. The CDR3 nucleotides are TGCAGTGCTGGTGACAGTCGGAACACTGAAGCTTTCTTT.

The CDR3 DNA is TGTGCCAGCTCACCTTCGGACAGTAGCCAGCCCCAGCATTTT. Amino acid sequence: CASSPSDSSQPQHF. V usage is TRBV18 and J usage is TRBJ1-5; tentative D call: TRBD1 (6 bases). V was cut by 3 bases and J by 7 bases, with 13 bases left in between. The CDR3 spans 14 residues. Germline CDR1 and CDR2: KGHSH and LQKENI.

This clone was observed a single time. The chain links TRBV19 to TRBJ1-2; the match to TRBD1 covers 10 bases. CDR1 is LNHDA and CDR2 is SQIVND in the germline V gene (reference sequence). The CDR3 runs 15 residues. J lost 8 bases, V lost 1 base, and 7 bases had no gene match. CDR3 bases: TGTGCCAGTAGTATAGGAAGGACAGGGGGAAGAGGCTACACCTTC. Translating gives CASSIGRTGGRGYTF.